This T cell receptor (beta chain) appears in the sequencing data of a study of regulatory T cells in long-lasting Graves disease. Study-wide results and limits: The number of shared public clonotypes was higher in persistent patients (around 2,700) than new patients (around 890).

J lost 3 bases, V lost 8 bases, and 16 bases had no gene match. Germline CDR1 MNHNS, CDR2 SASEGT. CDR3 length: 17 amino acids. This clonotype was detected only a few times. What it binds is not known. Documented time point: persistent/refractory GD, antithyroid drugs over 5 years with positive TRAb. There was RNA extracted from PBMCs, and the TCR library was made from it. TCR beta libraries were built with iRepertoire HTBI primers and Arm-PCR of CDR3 regions. MiXCR, run by TCRdb on the multiplex PCR reads, gives a single entry per CDR3 protein. The profile shows 400,000 or so distinct CDR3 sequences, about a quarter of them singletons.

The chain joins TRBV6-1 to TRBJ2-7, with 10 bases fitting TRBD2. The material was peripheral blood mononuclear cells (PBMCs), obtained when the disease was refractory, from a patient treated with antithyroid drugs. This receptor was identified in a female donor with Graves disease. CDR3 bases: TGTGCCAGCCCTCCCGACGCTCTAGCGGGGGAAAACTACGAGCAGTACTTC. Protein product: CASPPDALAGENYEQYF.